One T cell receptor (beta chain) is described in this entry. Antigen unknown. This CDR3 has 15 residues. The germline V gene encodes CDR1 SGHDT and CDR2 YYEEEE. Deletions cut 2 bases from V and 2 bases from J, with 8 bases between. The data belong to a study of OX40 agonist ivuxolimab in advanced cancers. Study information: Patients were dosed with the agonistic anti-OX40 (CD134) antibody ivuxolimab. Dose-escalation patients had hepatocellular carcinoma, melanoma, renal cell or head and neck cancer.

Some clones are missing from TCRdb's copy, which holds only in-frame ones; the method was immunoSEQ multiplex PCR. The repertoire includes about 95,000 clones, 75% to 95% of them detected once, and roughly 2.5% sits in the top ten. Whole-study results and caveats: At 0.1 to 3.0 mg/kg and by week 6, CD4+ and CD8+ T cells in the blood had expanded clonally. Normalized expansion of T-cell clones was also low for some nonresponders.

This clonotype originated in an adult with an advanced solid tumor such as melanoma, head and neck, liver or kidney cancer. The specimen was CD4+ or CD8+ T cells sorted from blood, collected in a trial of the OX40 agonist ivuxolimab. This rearrangement joins TRBV5-6 to TRBJ2-6; D is unclear. The chain's CDR3 is CASSLRSAGANVLTF. DNA of the CDR3: TGTGCCAGCAGCTTACGGAGCGCTGGGGCCAACGTCCTGACTTTC.